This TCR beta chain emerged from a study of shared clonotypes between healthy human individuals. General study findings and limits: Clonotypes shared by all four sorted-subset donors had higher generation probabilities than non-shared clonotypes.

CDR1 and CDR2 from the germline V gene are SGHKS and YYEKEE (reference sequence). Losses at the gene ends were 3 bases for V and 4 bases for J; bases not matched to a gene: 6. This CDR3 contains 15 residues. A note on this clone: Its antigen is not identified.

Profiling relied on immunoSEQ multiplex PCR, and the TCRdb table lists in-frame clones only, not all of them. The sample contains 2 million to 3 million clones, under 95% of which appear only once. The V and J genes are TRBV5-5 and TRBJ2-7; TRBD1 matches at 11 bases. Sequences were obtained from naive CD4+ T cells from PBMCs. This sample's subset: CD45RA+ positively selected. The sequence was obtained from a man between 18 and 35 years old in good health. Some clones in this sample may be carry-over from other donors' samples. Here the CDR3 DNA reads TGTGCCAGCAGCTGGCAGGACAGGGGGCCTTACGAGCAGTACTTC. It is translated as CASSWQDRGPYEQYF.